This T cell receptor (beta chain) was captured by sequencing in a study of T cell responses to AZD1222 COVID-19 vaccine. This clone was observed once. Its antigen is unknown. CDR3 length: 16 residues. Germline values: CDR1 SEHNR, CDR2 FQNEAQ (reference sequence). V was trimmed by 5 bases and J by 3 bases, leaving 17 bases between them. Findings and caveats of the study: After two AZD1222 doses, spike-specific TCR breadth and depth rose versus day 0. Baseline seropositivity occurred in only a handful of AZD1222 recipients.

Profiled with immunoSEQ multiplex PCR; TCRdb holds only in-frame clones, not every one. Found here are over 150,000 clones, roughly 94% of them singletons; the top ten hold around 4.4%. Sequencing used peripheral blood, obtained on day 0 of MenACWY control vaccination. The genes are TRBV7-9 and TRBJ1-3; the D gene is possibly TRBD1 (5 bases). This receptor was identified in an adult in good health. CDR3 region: CASSGPGTGIGNTIYF. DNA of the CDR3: TGTGCCAGCAGCGGCCCCGGGACTGGGATTGGAAACACCATATATTTT.